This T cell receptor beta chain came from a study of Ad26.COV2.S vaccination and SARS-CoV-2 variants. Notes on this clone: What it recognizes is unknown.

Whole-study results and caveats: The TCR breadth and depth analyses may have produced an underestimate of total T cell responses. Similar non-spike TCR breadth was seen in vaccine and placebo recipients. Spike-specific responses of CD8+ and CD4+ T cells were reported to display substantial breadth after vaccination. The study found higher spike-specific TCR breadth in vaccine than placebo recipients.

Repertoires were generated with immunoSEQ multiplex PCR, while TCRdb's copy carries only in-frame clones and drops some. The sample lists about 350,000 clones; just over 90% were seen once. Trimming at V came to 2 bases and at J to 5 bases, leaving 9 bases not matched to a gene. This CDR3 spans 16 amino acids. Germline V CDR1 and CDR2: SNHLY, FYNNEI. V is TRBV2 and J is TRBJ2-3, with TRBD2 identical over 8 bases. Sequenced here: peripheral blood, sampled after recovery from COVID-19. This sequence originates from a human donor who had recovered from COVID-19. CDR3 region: CASSENGGAYLDTQYF. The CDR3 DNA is TGTGCCAGCAGTGAAAACGGGGGGGCCTATTTAGATACGCAGTATTTT. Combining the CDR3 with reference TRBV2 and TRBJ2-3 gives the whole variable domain EPEVTQTPSHQVTQMGQEVILRCVPISNHLYFYWYRQILGQKVEFLVSFYNNEISEKSEIFDDQFSVERPDGSNFTLKIRSTKLEDSAMYFCASSENGGAYLDTQYFGPGTRLTVL.